The 31 T cell receptor beta chains below come from one sample, sequenced in a study of T cells expressing NK-cell markers. TCRdb reanalyzed the 5' RACE reads and collapses them to one entry per CDR3 protein, without DNA. Its table records 300,000 to 500,000 distinct CDR3 sequences. Material: blood T cells: a sorted CD56 or NKG2C T cell subset, CD4+ or CD8+ T cells, or bulk PBMC T cells (not recorded which). The receptors come from a woman aged 45 to 65 in good health.

The chain combines TRBV12-3 or TRBV12-4 with TRBJ1-2; the TCRdb call, TRBD1, lacks DNA for checking. The length of the CDR3 is 12 residues. The CDR3 loop reads CASYRPGNGYTF.

V and J are TRBV3-1 and TRBJ2-7; TCRdb's D call, TRBD2, is unchecked because there is no DNA. Germline V gene data show CDR1 as LGHDT and CDR2 as YNNKEL (reference sequence). This CDR3 spans 18 amino acids. CDR3 amino acids: CASSFTSGRVRGSYEQYF.

This chain links TRBV5-1 with TRBJ2-1; absent DNA, TCRdb's TRBD2 call cannot be checked. Germline lookup yields CDR1 SGHRS and CDR2 YFSETQ. The CDR3 extends over 15 amino acids. This chain's CDR3 is CASSHTSGTRNEQFF.

The V call is TRBV6-1, the J call TRBJ1-3; TCRdb designates TRBD1, a call that cannot be tested without DNA. From germline, CDR1 is MNHNS and CDR2 SASEGT. The CDR3 covers 16 residues. This CDR3 is CASSESRVSSGNTIYF.

V gene TRBV12-3 or TRBV12-4 combines with J gene TRBJ2-3. The CDR3 covers 14 residues. The CDR3 spells CASRNAVSTDTQYF.

This chain connects TRBV20-1 to TRBJ2-3; TCRdb's assignment of TRBD2 cannot be checked, as there is no DNA. The V gene's germline CDR1 is DFQATT and CDR2 SNEGSKA (reference sequence). CDR3 size: 16 residues. CDR3 amino acids: CSAQPGLAGFTDTQYF.

The CDR3 spells CASSQVSGGLQETQYF. The chain recombines TRBV3-1 with TRBJ2-5; TCRdb reports TRBD2, a call that lacks DNA to check it against. Germline-derived CDR1 and CDR2 are LGHDT and YNNKEL (reference sequence). The CDR3 covers 16 residues.

The genes are TRBV6-5 and TRBJ2-1; the D call from TCRdb, TRBD1, cannot be confirmed without DNA. The CDR3 loop spans 15 amino acids. Germline loops: CDR1 MNHEY, CDR2 SVGAGI. This CDR3 reads CASSYSVPSLNEQFF.

The chain uses TRBV6-1 and TRBJ2-3; TCRdb selects TRBD2, and the lack of DNA leaves this call unchecked. The V gene's germline CDR1 is MNHNS and CDR2 SASEGT. The CDR3 totals 16 residues. The CDR3 here is CASSILTSGSLDTQYF.

The chain links TRBV11-1 to TRBJ2-2; the D call from TCRdb, TRBD2, cannot be confirmed without DNA. The CDR3 sequence is 18 residues long. The germline gives CDR1 SGHAT, CDR2 FQDESV (reference sequence). CDR3 region: CASSLELAGGRNTGELFF.

The chain recombines TRBV5-1 with TRBJ2-1; TCRdb picks TRBD2, but there is no DNA to check that call. The CDR3 is made up of 15 amino acids. The V gene's germline CDR1 is SGHRS and CDR2 YFSETQ. This chain's CDR3 is CASSLTSGGPSEQFF.

The V call is TRBV6-5, the J call TRBJ2-1; TCRdb returns TRBD2, unconfirmable since there is no DNA. Germline loops: CDR1 MNHEY, CDR2 SVGAGI. The CDR3 consists of 15 residues. The CDR3: CASSYLSGVNNEQFF.

V and J are TRBV18 and TRBJ2-1; TCRdb outputs TRBD1, but without DNA this stays unchecked. The CDR3 is made up of 13 amino acids. Germline CDR1 is KGHSH and CDR2 is LQKENI. CDR3 residues: CASSPQQGLEQFF.

The V gene is TRBV24-1, the J gene TRBJ2-3; TCRdb indicates TRBD1, and absent DNA this call remains unverified. This CDR3 region has 16 residues. The germline V gene encodes CDR1 KGHDR and CDR2 SFDVKD. CDR3 sequence: CATSDPRTPSTDTQYF.

The V gene is TRBV20-1, the J gene TRBJ2-3; the D call from TCRdb, TRBD2, cannot be confirmed without DNA. Germline loops: CDR1 DFQATT, CDR2 SNEGSKA (reference sequence). The CDR3 covers 17 residues. The CDR3 here is CSARGDERESVTDTQYF.

This chain uses TRBV11-1 with TRBJ2-1; TCRdb gives TRBD2 as the D gene, but with no DNA this cannot be confirmed. The CDR3 runs 14 residues. Germline CDR1 and CDR2: SGHAT and FQDESV (reference sequence). CDR3 sequence: CASSPSSVHNEQFF.

The V gene is TRBV20-1, the J gene TRBJ2-1; TCRdb calls TRBD2, which cannot be checked without DNA. The CDR3 runs to 16 residues. Per germline, CDR1 DFQATT and CDR2 SNEGSKA (reference sequence). CDR3 protein: CSAREMGLTRANEQFF.

This rearrangement joins TRBV29-1 to TRBJ2-3; the D call from TCRdb, TRBD1, cannot be confirmed without DNA. CDR3 size: 15 residues. Looked up from germline, CDR1 is SQVTM and CDR2 is ANQGSEA. The CDR3 loop reads CSVEGRGISTDTQYF.

The CDR3 loop reads CASSGPFSNEQYF. This rearrangement joins TRBV25-1 to TRBJ2-7. CDR1 and CDR2 from the germline V gene are MGHDK and SYGVNS. CDR3 size: 13 residues.

The chain is built from TRBV6-2 or TRBV6-3 and TRBJ1-1; TCRdb indicates TRBD1, and absent DNA this call remains unverified. The CDR3 spans 15 residues. Germline V lookup: CDR1 MNHEY, CDR2 SVGEGT. CDR3: CASSYDRVQNTEAFF.

The chain couples TRBV5-1 to TRBJ2-3. The CDR3 has 13 amino acids. Germline V lookup: CDR1 SGHRS, CDR2 YFSETQ. CDR3 sequence: CASSLFKADTQYF.

This chain links TRBV11-3 with TRBJ2-2; TCRdb proposes TRBD2, but this gene call is untestable without DNA. Germline assignment: CDR1 SGHNT and CDR2 YENEEA. This CDR3 region has 16 residues. CDR3 sequence reads: CASSLDGTSGTGELFF.

The chain combines TRBV29-1 with TRBJ2-2; TCRdb outputs TRBD1, but without DNA this stays unchecked. This CDR3 comprises 14 residues. In germline, CDR1 is SQVTM, CDR2 ANQGSEA. The CDR3 reads CSAPVAGAPGELFF.

This rearrangement joins TRBV7-2 to TRBJ2-1; the D call of TRBD2 rests on TCRdb alone, since no DNA is present to check it. The CDR3 totals 16 residues. CDR1 is SGHTA and CDR2 is FQGNSA in the germline V gene. CDR3: CASSLVGGSNTNEQFF.

The CDR3 region is CASSRAGNPDTQYF. The chain has TRBV12-3 or TRBV12-4 and TRBJ2-3; TCRdb returns TRBD1, unconfirmable since there is no DNA. CDR3 size: 14 residues.

The V call is TRBV4-1, the J call TRBJ1-4; the TCRdb D gene call, TRBD1, has no DNA to confirm it. This CDR3 has 15 residues. CDR1 and CDR2 (germline): MGHRA, YSYEKL. The CDR3: CASSPPGESLGKLFF.

The chain combines TRBV10-3 with TRBJ2-5; TCRdb outputs TRBD1, but without DNA this stays unchecked. Per germline, CDR1 ENHRY and CDR2 SYGVKD. The CDR3 length is 16 residues. The chain's CDR3 is CAISEPTGGRQETQYF.

The chain employs TRBV6-2 or TRBV6-3 and TRBJ2-1; TCRdb selects TRBD2, and the lack of DNA leaves this call unchecked. This CDR3 comprises 15 residues. Germline CDR1 and CDR2: MNHEY and SVGEGT. The CDR3 is CASSSRESSYNEQFF.

The V call is TRBV10-3, the J call TRBJ1-5; the D gene TCRdb calls, TRBD1, cannot be checked with no DNA. This CDR3 contains 16 residues. The germline V gene has CDR1 ENHRY and CDR2 SYGVKD. The CDR3 loop is CAISEGQGAGNQPQHF.

The rearrangement uses TRBV20-1 and TRBJ2-2; with no DNA, the TCRdb D assignment of TRBD1 cannot be verified. CDR3 length equals 14 residues. From germline, CDR1 is DFQATT and CDR2 SNEGSKA (reference sequence). CDR3 region: CSASKGARTGELFF.

The chain links TRBV6-1 to TRBJ2-1; TCRdb outputs TRBD2, but without DNA this stays unchecked. CDR3 length: 16 amino acids. In germline, CDR1 is MNHNS, CDR2 SASEGT. This chain's CDR3 is CASSLRTSGIDNEQFF.